Listed here is a single TCR beta chain. The target antigen is unknown. The V end was cut by 2 bases, the J end by 9 bases, with 12 bases between. This CDR3 region has 13 residues. Looked up from germline, CDR1 is SGDLS and CDR2 is YYNGEE. Here immunoSEQ multiplex PCR was the method, and the copy in TCRdb shows in-frame clones only, minus some. The sample has 25,000 to 30,000 clones, more than 75% seen once. These data originate in a study of somatic mutations in cytotoxic T cells in rheumatoid arthritis. The study, taken as a whole, reports: Compared with age-matched healthy controls, rheumatoid arthritis patients did not differ significantly in CD8+ T-cell clonality.

V usage is TRBV9 and J usage is TRBJ2-1; D is uncertain. Material: CD8+ T cells sorted from blood. This clonotype was sampled from a man aged 50 to 60 in good health. The CDR3 protein is CASSVTVSREQFF. CDR3 DNA: TGTGCCAGCAGCGTTACAGTAAGCCGTGAGCAGTTCTTC. Looking up the rest from reference TRBV9 and TRBJ2-1 gives the full variable domain: DSGVTQTPKHLITATGQRVTLRCSPRSGDLSVYWYQQSLDQGLQFLIQYYNGEERAKGNILERFSAQQFPDLHSELNLSSLELGDSALYFCASSVTVSREQFFGPGTRLTVL.